This passage covers 20 T cell receptor beta chains from one sample sequenced in a study of T cells in Graves' hyperthyroidism and ophthalmopathy. RNA transcripts served as the template for amplifying TCR beta CDR3 regions. Carried out on the TCR CDR3, a first-round RT-PCR used the HTBI primer set. From the multiplex PCR reads, TCRdb called clonotypes with MiXCR, one entry per CDR3 protein. Found here are around 300,000 distinct CDR3 sequences, 10% to 15% of them singletons; the top ten hold roughly 8.5%. The sequenced sample was blood. All receptors derive from a woman in her twenties or thirties with Graves' hyperthyroidism that later progressed to Graves' ophthalmopathy.

This clonotype was recorded at least ten times. This rearrangement joins TRBV27 to TRBJ1-1; D may be TRBD1 (6 bases). The CDR3 length is 14 residues. The V gene lost 8 bases and the J gene lost 4 bases, with 17 bases spanning the gap. CDR1 is MNHEY and CDR2 is SMNVEV in the germline V gene (reference sequence). The DNA for the CDR3 is TGTGCCAGCGCGGCGGGGGGGCGTCCCACTGAAGCTTTCTTT. Amino acids: CASAAGGRPTEAFF.

This clonotype was picked up a small number of times. The rearrangement uses TRBV5-1 and TRBJ2-1; D not resolved. This CDR3 region has 17 residues. V was trimmed by 0 bases and J by 7 bases, leaving 20 bases between them. Germline V gene data show CDR1 as SGHRS and CDR2 as YFSETQ. The CDR3 is CASSLASSLYWDNEQFF. The CDR3 region has the DNA TGCGCCAGCAGCTTGGCCTCATCCTTATACTGGGATAATGAGCAGTTCTTC. The variable domain in full, with the rest retrieved from reference TRBV5-1 and TRBJ2-1, is KAGVTQTPRYLIKTRGQQVTLSCSPISGHRSVSWYQQTPGQGLQFLFEYFSETQRNKGNFPGRFSGRQFSNSRSEMNVSTLELGDSALYLCASSLASSLYWDNEQFFGPGTRLTVL.

Comment on this clonotype: This clone may be a read error of a much larger clone one base away. The rearrangement joins TRBV30 to TRBJ2-2; 8 positions agree with TRBD1. Germline loops: CDR1 GTSNPN, CDR2 SVGIG (reference sequence). The CDR3 is 18 residues long. The CDR3 loop is CARSGLTRQGSDTGELFF. The CDR3, as DNA: TGTGCCAGGAGCGGACTTACCAGACAGGGGTCGGACACCGGGGAGCTGTTTTTT.

Concerning this clonotype: Being one base from a much bigger clone, this may be a read error. The chain employs TRBV10-3 and TRBJ2-7, with a possible D match to TRBD2 (5 bases). With 5 bases removed from V and 6 bases from J, the gap between germline ends came to 20 bases. The CDR3 is made up of 15 amino acids. Germline V gives CDR1 ENHRY, CDR2 SYGVKD. The CDR3 region is CAISIRARGPVEQYF. The DNA of the CDR3 is TGTGCCATCAGTATAAGAGCGAGAGGGCCTGTCGAGCAGTACTTC.

This clonotype has ten or more counts. The chain joins TRBV28 to TRBJ2-7; 7 bases align to TRBD2. The germline gives CDR1 MDHEN, CDR2 SYDVKM. Trimming cost V 6 bases and J 4 bases; bases outside gene matches: 12. The CDR3 has 15 residues. As DNA, the CDR3 is TGTGCCAGCAGCCACGGGGGGAGCGAAATTTACGAGCAGTACTTC. It translates to CASSHGGSEIYEQYF. The whole variable domain, remainder taken from reference TRBV28 and TRBJ2-7, is DVKVTQSSRYLVKRTGEKVFLECVQDMDHENMFWYRQDPGLGLRLIYFSYDVKMKEKGDIPEGYSVSREKKERFSLILESASTNQTSMYLCASSHGGSEIYEQYFGPGTRLTVT.

This clonotype was recorded at least ten times. The rearrangement joins TRBV7-2 to TRBJ2-7; the D is unclear. Trimming cost V 2 bases and J 6 bases, with 14 bases left between them. The CDR3 spans 14 residues. The V gene's germline CDR1 is SGHTA and CDR2 FQGNSA. This CDR3 reads CASSLPTGPSEQYF. The CDR3 bases are TGTGCCAGCAGCTTACCGACTGGGCCCAGCGAGCAGTACTTC. The variable domain in full, completed from reference TRBV7-2 and TRBJ2-7, reads GAGVSQSPSNKVTEKGKDVELRCDPISGHTALYWYRQSLGQGLEFLIYFQGNSAPDKSGLPSDRFSAERTGGSVSTLTIQRTQQEDSAVYLCASSLPTGPSEQYFGPGTRLTVT.

This clonotype has ten or more counts. This sequence joins TRBV28 and TRBJ2-3; D is uncertain. Germline assignment: CDR1 MDHEN and CDR2 SYDVKM. The CDR3 is 13 residues long. V lost 3 bases and J 4 bases, leaving 8 bases between the germline ends. The CDR3 reads CASSFLAADTQYF. In nucleotides, the CDR3 is TGTGCCAGCAGTTTCCTCGCCGCAGATACGCAGTATTTT.

In this sample, this clonotype turned up many times. The J gene is TRBJ2-7, the V gene TRBV6-2 or TRBV6-3, with D perhaps assigned TRBD1 or TRBD2 (5 bases each). CDR3 length equals 17 residues. Germline V gene sequence: CDR1 MNHEY, CDR2 SVGEGT. V lost 0 bases and J lost 5, with 20 bases in between. CDR3 coding DNA: TGTGCCAGCAGTTACTCCGTTAGGACTTCGGGGACCCACGAGCAGTACTTC. Its translation: CASSYSVRTSGTHEQYF.

This clonotype was found many times. This chain joins TRBV12-5 and TRBJ2-5; the D gene is possibly TRBD2 (5 bases). Trimming took off 1 base at V and 1 base at J, with 10 bases between the two ends. Germline CDR1 and CDR2: LGHNT and FRNRAP. The CDR3 length is 15 residues. The CDR3 DNA follows: TGTGCTAGTGGTTTGGGGACTGCGGGCCAAGAGACCCAGTACTTC. Residues: CASGLGTAGQETQYF. Combining the CDR3 with reference TRBV12-5 and TRBJ2-5 gives the whole variable domain DARVTQTPRHKVTEMGQEVTMRCQPILGHNTVFWYRQTMMQGLELLAYFRNRAPLDDSGMPKDRFSAEMPDATLATLKIQPSEPRDSAVYFCASGLGTAGQETQYFGPGTRLLVL.

This clonotype was seen ten or more times. The CDR3 DNA follows: TGTGCCAGCAGTAAAATGGGCTCTGGGGCCAACGTCCTGACTTTC. Translating it yields CASSKMGSGANVLTF. The genes are TRBV12-3 or TRBV12-4 and TRBJ2-6; D is ambiguous. The germline V and J ends were trimmed by 5 bases and 0 bases, with 8 bases remaining between them. The CDR3 consists of 15 residues.

This clonotype came up a few times. This chain connects TRBV15 to TRBJ2-7; a weak D match, TRBD1 (6 bases). The V gene lost 9 bases and the J gene lost 5 bases, with 14 bases spanning the gap. The CDR3 extends over 12 amino acids. The germline V gene has CDR1 LNHNV and CDR2 YYDKDF (reference sequence). The CDR3 region has the DNA TGTGCCACGCGGGCCAGGGGCGACGAGCAGTACTTC. It specifies CATRARGDEQYF.

This clonotype was observed many times. The rearrangement links TRBV4-3 to TRBJ2-1; 9 positions agree with TRBD2. Germline values: CDR1 LGHNA, CDR2 YSLEER. Losses at the gene ends were 0 bases for V and 4 bases for J; bases not matched to a gene: 10. This CDR3 region has 18 residues. Here the CDR3 DNA reads TGCGCCAGCAGCCAAGATCGTTCGACTAGCGGAAATTACAATGAGCAGTTCTTC. It translates to CASSQDRSTSGNYNEQFF.

This rearrangement joins TRBV28 to TRBJ2-5; the match to TRBD1 covers 9 bases. This CDR3 is built from 15 residues. Germline values: CDR1 MDHEN, CDR2 SYDVKM. With V trimmed by 5 bases and J by 5 bases, 9 bases remained unmatched. Here the CDR3 reads CASSKGQGISETQYF. The CDR3 DNA reads TGTGCCAGCAGTAAGGGACAGGGAATCTCCGAGACCCAGTACTTC.

This clonotype was found many times. The DNA of the CDR3 is TGTGCCTGGAGTTCCTCTCTAGCAGCGGATACGCAGTATTTT. Translating gives CAWSSSLAADTQYF. This sequence joins TRBV30 and TRBJ2-3, with D maybe TRBD2 (5 bases). The CDR3 contains 14 residues. CDR1 and CDR2 (germline): GTSNPN, SVGIG (reference sequence). Trimming took off 2 bases at V and 6 bases at J, with 15 bases between the two ends.

Many counts were recorded for this clonotype. The chain links TRBV6-2 or TRBV6-3 to TRBJ2-1, with 7 bases aligning to TRBD1. Germline V gene data show CDR1 as MNHEY and CDR2 as SVGEGT. The trim removed 5 bases at V and 0 bases at J, leaving 7 bases unmatched. The CDR3 is 16 residues long. The CDR3 DNA sequence: TGTGCCAGCAGTCCACAGGGGACGAGCTCCTACAATGAGCAGTTCTTC. Translated: CASSPQGTSSYNEQFF.

This clonotype was observed many times. V usage is TRBV7-2 and J usage is TRBJ2-1; TRBD1 is a possible D gene (6 bases). Between the trimmed V and J ends, which lost 6 bases and 0 bases, there was a span of 15 bases. This CDR3 is 16 amino acids long. CDR1 SGHTA and CDR2 FQGNSA come from the germline V gene. The CDR3 nucleotides are TGTGCCAGCAGAGGGACAACCCAAGGCTCCTACAATGAGCAGTTCTTC. Translating it yields CASRGTTQGSYNEQFF.

The chain has TRBV28 and TRBJ2-5, with TRBD1 matching 12 bases. With 6 bases clipped from V and 5 bases from J, the junction kept 10 bases outside the gene matches. Germline V gene lookup returns CDR1 MDHEN and CDR2 SYDVKM. The CDR3 is 16 residues long. CDR3 nucleotides: TGTGCCAGCAGGCAACCGGGACAGGGGGCGGGTGAGACCCAGTACTTC. This translates into CASRQPGQGAGETQYF.

V and J are TRBV6-1 and TRBJ1-5; D possibly corresponds to TRBD1 (5 bases). V shed 6 bases and J shed 7 bases, with 13 bases lying between them. The CDR3 contains 13 residues. Germline V gene data show CDR1 as MNHNS and CDR2 as SASEGT. CDR3 DNA: TGTGCCAGCAGGGGGCGGTCTGGACAGCCCCAGCATTTT. It specifies CASRGRSGQPQHF.

This clonotype was picked up many times. V and J are TRBV6-1 and TRBJ2-3; D gene unclear. V lost 8 bases, J lost 3 bases, and 21 bases lay in between. Germline V gene data show CDR1 as MNHNS and CDR2 as SASEGT. The CDR3 covers 16 residues. Written as DNA, the CDR3 is TGTGCCAGCCGTCGGTTCGCCGGTCTTAATACAGATACGCAGTATTTT. This gives the protein CASRRFAGLNTDTQYF.

This clonotype appeared many times. The chain uses TRBV7-2 and TRBJ1-5; a possible D gene is TRBD1 (5 bases). The CDR3 totals 15 residues. Trimming took 5 bases from V and 7 from J, leaving 18 bases between them. Germline V gene sequence: CDR1 SGHTA, CDR2 FQGNSA. The CDR3 region is CASSLRMGGYQPQHF. CDR3 nucleotide sequence: TGTGCCAGCAGCCTCCGGATGGGGGGTTACCAGCCCCAGCATTTT.